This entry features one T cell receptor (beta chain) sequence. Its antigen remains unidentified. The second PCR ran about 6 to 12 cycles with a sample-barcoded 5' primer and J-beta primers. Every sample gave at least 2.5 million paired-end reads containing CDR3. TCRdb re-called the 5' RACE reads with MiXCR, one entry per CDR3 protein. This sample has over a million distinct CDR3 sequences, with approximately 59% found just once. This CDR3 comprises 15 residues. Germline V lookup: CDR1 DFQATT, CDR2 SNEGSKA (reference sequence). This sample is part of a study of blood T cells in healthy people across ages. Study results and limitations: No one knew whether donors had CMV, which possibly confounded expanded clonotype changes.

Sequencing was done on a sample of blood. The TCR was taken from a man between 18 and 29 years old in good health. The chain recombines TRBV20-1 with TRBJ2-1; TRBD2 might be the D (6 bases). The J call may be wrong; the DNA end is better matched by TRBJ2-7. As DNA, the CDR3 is TGCAGCGTAAACCGGGACTGGCGATCCTACAATGAGCAGTACTTC. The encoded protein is CSVNRDWRSYNEQYF.